This T cell receptor beta chain was sequenced for a study of graft-versus-host responses after intestinal transplantation. Repertoires were generated with immunoSEQ multiplex PCR, while TCRdb's copy carries only in-frame clones and drops some. The repertoire holds some 55,000 clones, with about 89% as singletons. This clone was recorded once. The antigen remains unidentified. Study results and caveats: Graft-donor T cell macrochimerism in patients accompanied high graft-versus-host to host-versus-graft clonal ratios in allografts. Circulating GvH clones peaking coincided with falling HvG clones soon after transplant.

CDR1 is SGHVS and CDR2 is FNYEAQ in the germline V gene. The CDR3 has 14 amino acids. V gave up 1 base and J gave up 6 bases, with 12 bases separating them. The sequenced sample was PBMCs, obtained 650 to 670 days after intestinal transplant. The receptor's source is a human patient who received an intestinal transplant, so some T cells may come from the graft donor. The chain couples TRBV7-6 to TRBJ2-5; the D gene is possibly TRBD1 (6 bases). The CDR3 region is CASSLVAGEKTQYF. CDR3 sequence (DNA): TGTGCCAGCAGCTTAGTGGCAGGGGAAAAGACCCAGTACTTC.